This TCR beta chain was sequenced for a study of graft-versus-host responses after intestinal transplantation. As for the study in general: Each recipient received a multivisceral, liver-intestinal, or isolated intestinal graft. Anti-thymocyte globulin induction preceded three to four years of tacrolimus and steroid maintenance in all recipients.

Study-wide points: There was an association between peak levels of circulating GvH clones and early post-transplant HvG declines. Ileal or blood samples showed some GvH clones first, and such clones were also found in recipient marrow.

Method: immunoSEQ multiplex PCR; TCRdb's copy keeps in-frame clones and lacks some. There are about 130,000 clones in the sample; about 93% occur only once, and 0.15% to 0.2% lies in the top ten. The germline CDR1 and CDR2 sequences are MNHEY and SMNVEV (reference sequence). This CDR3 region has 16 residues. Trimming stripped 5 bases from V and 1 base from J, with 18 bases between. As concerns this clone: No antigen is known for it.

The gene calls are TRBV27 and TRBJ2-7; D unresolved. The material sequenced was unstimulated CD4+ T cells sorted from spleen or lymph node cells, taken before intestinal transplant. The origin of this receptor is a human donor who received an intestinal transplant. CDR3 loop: CASSLQARWGSYEQYF. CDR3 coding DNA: TGTGCCAGCAGTCTACAAGCAAGGTGGGGATCCTACGAGCAGTACTTC.